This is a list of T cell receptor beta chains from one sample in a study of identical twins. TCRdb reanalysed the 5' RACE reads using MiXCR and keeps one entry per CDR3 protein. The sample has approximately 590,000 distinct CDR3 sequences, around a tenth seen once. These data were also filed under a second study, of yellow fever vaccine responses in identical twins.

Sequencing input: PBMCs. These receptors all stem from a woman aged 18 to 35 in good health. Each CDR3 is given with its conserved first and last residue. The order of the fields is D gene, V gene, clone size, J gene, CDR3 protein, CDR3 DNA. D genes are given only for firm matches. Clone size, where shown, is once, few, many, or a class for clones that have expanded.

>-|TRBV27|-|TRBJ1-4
CASSLLGAREKLFF
TGTGCCAGCAGTTTACTGGGGGCGAGGGAAAAACTGTTTTTT
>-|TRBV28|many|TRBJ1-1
CASNPDRSAEAFF
TGTGCCAGCAATCCAGACCGTTCCGCGGAAGCTTTCTTT
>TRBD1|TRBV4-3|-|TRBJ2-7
CASSRSGGAVYEQYF
TGCGCCAGCAGCCGATCAGGGGGCGCAGTCTACGAGCAGTACTTC
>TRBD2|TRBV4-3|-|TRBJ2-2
CASSQMTSDTGELFF
TGCGCCAGCAGCCAGATGACTAGCGACACCGGGGAGCTGTTTTTT
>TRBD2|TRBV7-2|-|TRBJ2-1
CASSLGTGGGRARFF
TGTGCCAGCAGCTTAGGTACCGGGGGCGGGAGGGCCCGATTCTTC
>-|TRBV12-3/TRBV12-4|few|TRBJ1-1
CASQQSGARNTEAFF
TGTGCCAGTCAGCAGTCGGGGGCGAGGAACACTGAAGCTTTCTTT
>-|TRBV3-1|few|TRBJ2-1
CASSLQGNYNEQFF
TGTGCCAGCAGCCTCCAGGGAAACTACAATGAGCAGTTCTTC
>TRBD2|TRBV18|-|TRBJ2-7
CASSRTAGVGEQYF
TGTGCCAGCTCACGCACTGCGGGAGTAGGGGAGCAGTACTTC
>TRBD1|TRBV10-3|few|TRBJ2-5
CAISDPHRDRSQETQYF
TGTGCCATCAGTGATCCCCACCGGGACAGGAGCCAAGAGACCCAGTACTTC
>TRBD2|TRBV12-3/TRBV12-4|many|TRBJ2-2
CASSITSGGYTGELFF
TGTGCCAGCAGTATAACTAGCGGGGGTTACACCGGGGAGCTGTTTTTT
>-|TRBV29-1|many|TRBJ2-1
CSPPAKDEQFF
TGCAGCCCCCCAGCGAAGGATGAGCAGTTCTTC
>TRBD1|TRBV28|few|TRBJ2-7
CASSFLRRTGVLIYEQYF
TGTGCCAGCAGTTTCCTGCGACGTACAGGGGTCCTTATATACGAGCAGTACTTC
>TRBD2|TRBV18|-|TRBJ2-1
CASSRGLAGGRNEQFF
TGTGCCAGCTCACGAGGACTAGCGGGAGGGAGGAATGAGCAGTTCTTC
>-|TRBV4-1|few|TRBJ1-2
CASSQDDNWSANYGYTF
TGCGCCAGCAGCCAAGATGACAACTGGTCAGCTAACTATGGCTACACCTTC
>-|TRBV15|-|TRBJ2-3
CATSREKTVSTDTQYF
TGTGCCACCAGCAGAGAAAAGACAGTGAGCACAGATACGCAGTATTTT
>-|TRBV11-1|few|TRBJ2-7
CASSSDRGGYEQYF
TGTGCCAGCAGCTCCGATCGTGGGGGCTACGAGCAGTACTTC
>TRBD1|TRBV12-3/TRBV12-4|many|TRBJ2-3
CASRPGGRGSHGDTQYF
TGTGCCAGCCGCCCCGGAGGCAGGGGGTCGCATGGGGATACGCAGTATTTT